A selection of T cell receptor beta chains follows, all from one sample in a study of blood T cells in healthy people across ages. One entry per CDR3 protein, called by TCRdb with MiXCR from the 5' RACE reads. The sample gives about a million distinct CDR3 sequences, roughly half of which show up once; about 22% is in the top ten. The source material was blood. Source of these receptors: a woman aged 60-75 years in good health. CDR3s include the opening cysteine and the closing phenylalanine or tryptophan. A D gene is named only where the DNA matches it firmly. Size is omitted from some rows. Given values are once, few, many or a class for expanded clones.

cdr3_aa: CSGGEGGPTGELFF; cdr3_nt: TGCAGCGGTGGGGAGGGCGGTCCGACCGGGGAGCTGTTTTTT; clone_size: few; j_call: TRBJ2-2; cdr3_length: 14; v_call: TRBV29-1; d_call: TRBD2
cdr3_aa: CASSPPMDSSGEQYF; cdr3_nt: TGTGCCAGCAGCCCCCCGATGGACAGTTCTGGAGAGCAGTACTTC; clone_size: .; j_call: TRBJ2-7; cdr3_length: 15; v_call: TRBV7-9; d_call: .
cdr3_aa: CASSQSGTRDTQYF; cdr3_nt: TGCGCCAGCAGCCAAAGCGGGACACGCGATACGCAGTATTTT; clone_size: .; j_call: TRBJ2-3; cdr3_length: 14; v_call: TRBV4-3; d_call: .
cdr3_aa: CASSLRTGDQETQYF; cdr3_nt: TGTGCCAGCAGCCTTCGGACAGGGGACCAAGAGACCCAGTACTTC; clone_size: .; j_call: TRBJ2-5; cdr3_length: 15; v_call: TRBV4-2; d_call: TRBD1
cdr3_aa: CATRAGTDYGYTF; cdr3_nt: TGTGCCACCCGTGCCGGGACGGACTATGGCTACACCTTC; clone_size: .; j_call: TRBJ1-2; cdr3_length: 13; v_call: TRBV28; d_call: .
cdr3_aa: CASSLTVSETQYF; cdr3_nt: TGTGCCAGCAGTTTGACAGTTAGCGAGACCCAGTACTTC; clone_size: .; j_call: TRBJ2-5; cdr3_length: 13; v_call: TRBV6-6; d_call: .
cdr3_aa: CASSQVRRGNSYEQYF; cdr3_nt: TGTGCCAGCAGCCAGGTTAGGCGGGGGAACTCCTACGAGCAGTACTTC; clone_size: few; j_call: TRBJ2-7; cdr3_length: 16; v_call: TRBV3-1; d_call: TRBD2
cdr3_aa: CSAPAPGLAGNNEQFF; cdr3_nt: TGCAGTGCTCCGGCTCCAGGCCTAGCGGGGAACAATGAGCAGTTCTTC; clone_size: .; j_call: TRBJ2-1; cdr3_length: 16; v_call: TRBV20-1; d_call: TRBD2
cdr3_aa: CASSSQLISGANVLTF; cdr3_nt: TGTGCCAGCAGCTCGCAACTCATCTCTGGGGCCAACGTCCTGACTTTC; clone_size: many; j_call: TRBJ2-6; cdr3_length: 16; v_call: TRBV7-2; d_call: .
cdr3_aa: CASSQAGQDHYEQYF; cdr3_nt: TGTGCCAGCAGCCAAGCCGGGCAGGATCACTACGAGCAGTACTTC; clone_size: .; j_call: TRBJ2-7; cdr3_length: 15; v_call: TRBV3-1; d_call: .
cdr3_aa: CASSSPTSGRQQQYF; cdr3_nt: TGTGCCAGCAGCTCGCCGACTAGCGGGAGGCAACAGCAGTACTTC; clone_size: .; j_call: TRBJ2-7; cdr3_length: 15; v_call: TRBV7-9; d_call: TRBD2
cdr3_aa: CASSDSRHFYEQYF; cdr3_nt: TGTGCCAGCAGTGACTCAAGACACTTCTACGAGCAGTACTTC; clone_size: few; j_call: TRBJ2-7; cdr3_length: 14; v_call: TRBV6-5; d_call: .
cdr3_aa: CASSLAVKQGYGYTF; cdr3_nt: TGTGCCAGCAGCTTAGCGGTGAAACAGGGCTATGGCTACACCTTC; clone_size: .; j_call: TRBJ1-2; cdr3_length: 15; v_call: TRBV7-2; d_call: .
cdr3_aa: CASSKQDRVENIQYF; cdr3_nt: TGTGCCAGCAGCAAACAGGACAGGGTGGAAAACATTCAGTACTTC; clone_size: few; j_call: TRBJ2-4; cdr3_length: 15; v_call: TRBV9; d_call: TRBD1
cdr3_aa: CSALDSGASSYNEQFF; cdr3_nt: TGCAGTGCTCTAGATTCAGGCGCGAGCTCCTACAATGAGCAGTTCTTC; clone_size: few; j_call: TRBJ2-1; cdr3_length: 16; v_call: TRBV20-1; d_call: .
cdr3_aa: CASRPLESSTDTQYF; cdr3_nt: TGTGCCAGCAGACCCCTAGAGTCTAGCACAGATACGCAGTATTTT; clone_size: .; j_call: TRBJ2-3; cdr3_length: 15; v_call: TRBV6-2/TRBV6-3; d_call: .
cdr3_aa: CASRGTGLSTDTQYF; cdr3_nt: TGTGCCAGCAGGGGGACGGGACTTAGCACAGATACGCAGTATTTT; clone_size: few; j_call: TRBJ2-3; cdr3_length: 15; v_call: TRBV12-3/TRBV12-4; d_call: .
cdr3_aa: CASSQFEGGTGYEQYF; cdr3_nt: TGTGCCAGCAGCCAATTCGAAGGAGGGACAGGTTACGAGCAGTACTTC; clone_size: .; j_call: TRBJ2-7; cdr3_length: 16; v_call: TRBV14; d_call: TRBD1
cdr3_aa: CSARGPHSGANVLTF; cdr3_nt: TGCAGTGCTAGAGGCCCTCATTCTGGGGCCAACGTCCTGACTTTC; clone_size: .; j_call: TRBJ2-6; cdr3_length: 15; v_call: TRBV20-1; d_call: .
cdr3_aa: CASTRQPQHF; cdr3_nt: TGTGCCAGCACCCGTCAGCCCCAGCATTTT; clone_size: .; j_call: TRBJ1-5; cdr3_length: 10; v_call: TRBV28; d_call: .
cdr3_aa: CASSPTQGNYEQYF; cdr3_nt: TGTGCCAGCAGCCCAACTCAGGGAAACTACGAGCAGTACTTC; clone_size: .; j_call: TRBJ2-7; cdr3_length: 14; v_call: TRBV7-2; d_call: .
cdr3_aa: CASSLTSVEQFF; cdr3_nt: TGCGCCAGCAGTTTAACTAGCGTTGAGCAGTTCTTC; clone_size: .; j_call: TRBJ2-1; cdr3_length: 12; v_call: TRBV5-1; d_call: TRBD2
cdr3_aa: CASSQEGGGEQYF; cdr3_nt: TGCGCCAGCAGCCAAGAAGGGGGTGGCGAGCAGTACTTC; clone_size: .; j_call: TRBJ2-7; cdr3_length: 13; v_call: TRBV4-3; d_call: .
cdr3_aa: CASSFSLAEETQYF; cdr3_nt: TGTGCCAGCAGTTTTAGCCTAGCTGAGGAGACCCAGTACTTC; clone_size: .; j_call: TRBJ2-5; cdr3_length: 14; v_call: TRBV12-3/TRBV12-4; d_call: .
cdr3_aa: CATSSAGVAYNEQFF; cdr3_nt: TGTGCCACCTCTTCAGCGGGAGTCGCCTACAATGAGCAGTTCTTC; clone_size: .; j_call: TRBJ2-1; cdr3_length: 15; v_call: TRBV24-1; d_call: TRBD2
cdr3_aa: CASSYPTRLTGVSGANVLTF; cdr3_nt: TGTGCCAGCAGTTACCCAACACGGCTGACAGGAGTCTCTGGGGCCAACGTCCTGACTTTC; clone_size: many; j_call: TRBJ2-6; cdr3_length: 20; v_call: TRBV6-2/TRBV6-3; d_call: .
cdr3_aa: CARGTGQGINGYTF; cdr3_nt: TGTGCCAGGGGAACGGGACAGGGGATTAACGGCTACACCTTC; clone_size: .; j_call: TRBJ1-2; cdr3_length: 14; v_call: TRBV7-2; d_call: TRBD1
cdr3_aa: CASKAWTNGSSYNSPLHF; cdr3_nt: TGCGCCAGCAAAGCATGGACAAACGGGAGCTCCTATAATTCACCCCTCCACTTT; clone_size: .; j_call: TRBJ1-6; cdr3_length: 18; v_call: TRBV10-1; d_call: .
cdr3_aa: CASSLWGSAYNEQFF; cdr3_nt: TGTGCCAGCAGCTTATGGGGCTCAGCCTACAATGAGCAGTTCTTC; clone_size: .; j_call: TRBJ2-1; cdr3_length: 15; v_call: TRBV11-1; d_call: .
cdr3_aa: CASSVQLRTDTQYF; cdr3_nt: TGTGCCAGCAGTGTGCAGTTGCGCACAGATACGCAGTATTTT; clone_size: few; j_call: TRBJ2-3; cdr3_length: 14; v_call: TRBV2; d_call: .
cdr3_aa: CASSLAGLQGTSGANVLTF; cdr3_nt: TGTGCCAGCAGTTTAGCCGGCCTACAGGGGACCTCTGGGGCCAACGTCCTGACTTTC; clone_size: .; j_call: TRBJ2-6; cdr3_length: 19; v_call: TRBV28; d_call: TRBD1
cdr3_aa: CASSQDRQTAQYF; cdr3_nt: TGCGCCAGCAGCCAAGATCGCCAGACAGCGCAGTATTTT; clone_size: .; j_call: TRBJ2-3; cdr3_length: 13; v_call: TRBV4-3; d_call: .
cdr3_aa: CASSEYYIEQYF; cdr3_nt: TGTGCCAGCAGTGAATATTATATCGAGCAGTACTTC; clone_size: .; j_call: TRBJ2-7; cdr3_length: 12; v_call: TRBV6-1; d_call: .
cdr3_aa: CAWTRGTDGTNVLTF; cdr3_nt: TGTGCCTGGACCAGAGGGACAGATGGGACCAACGTCCTGACTTTC; clone_size: .; j_call: TRBJ2-6; cdr3_length: 15; v_call: TRBV30; d_call: TRBD1
cdr3_aa: CASSQPKPGQIYEQYF; cdr3_nt: TGTGCCAGCAGCCAACCGAAGCCGGGACAGATATACGAGCAGTACTTC; clone_size: few; j_call: TRBJ2-7; cdr3_length: 16; v_call: TRBV7-9; d_call: TRBD1
cdr3_aa: CASSPNQVASGYTF; cdr3_nt: TGTGCCAGCAGTCCTAATCAGGTCGCGAGTGGCTACACCTTC; clone_size: .; j_call: TRBJ1-2; cdr3_length: 14; v_call: TRBV27; d_call: .
cdr3_aa: CASSLHTRVDGYTF; cdr3_nt: TGCGCCAGCAGCTTGCACACCCGGGTGGATGGCTACACCTTC; clone_size: .; j_call: TRBJ1-2; cdr3_length: 14; v_call: TRBV5-1; d_call: .
cdr3_aa: CASSRYSGSTDTQYF; cdr3_nt: TGTGCCAGCAGCAGATATAGCGGGAGCACAGATACGCAGTATTTT; clone_size: .; j_call: TRBJ2-3; cdr3_length: 15; v_call: TRBV9; d_call: TRBD2
cdr3_aa: CASSPLGSGSYHEQFF; cdr3_nt: TGTGCCAGCAGTCCCCTCGGGAGCGGGAGTTACCATGAGCAGTTCTTC; clone_size: .; j_call: TRBJ2-1; cdr3_length: 16; v_call: TRBV28; d_call: TRBD2
cdr3_aa: CSPSGGQGADNEQFF; cdr3_nt: TGCAGCCCGTCGGGAGGGCAGGGGGCGGATAATGAGCAGTTCTTC; clone_size: .; j_call: TRBJ2-1; cdr3_length: 15; v_call: TRBV29-1; d_call: .
cdr3_aa: CSAMGRQNTEAFF; cdr3_nt: TGCAGCGCCATGGGACGGCAGAACACTGAAGCTTTCTTT; clone_size: .; j_call: TRBJ1-1; cdr3_length: 13; v_call: TRBV29-1; d_call: .
cdr3_aa: CSVDRGGKLFF; cdr3_nt: TGCAGCGTTGACAGGGGCGGAAAACTGTTTTTT; clone_size: .; j_call: TRBJ1-4; cdr3_length: 11; v_call: TRBV29-1; d_call: .
cdr3_aa: CASNTGTRETQYF; cdr3_nt: TGTGCCAGCAACACCGGGACAAGGGAAACGCAGTACTTC; clone_size: few; j_call: TRBJ2-7; cdr3_length: 13; v_call: TRBV12-3/TRBV12-4; d_call: .
cdr3_aa: CASSQELAGYTDTQYF; cdr3_nt: TGCGCCAGCAGCCAAGAACTTGCGGGCTACACAGATACGCAGTATTTT; clone_size: .; j_call: TRBJ2-3; cdr3_length: 16; v_call: TRBV4-3; d_call: .